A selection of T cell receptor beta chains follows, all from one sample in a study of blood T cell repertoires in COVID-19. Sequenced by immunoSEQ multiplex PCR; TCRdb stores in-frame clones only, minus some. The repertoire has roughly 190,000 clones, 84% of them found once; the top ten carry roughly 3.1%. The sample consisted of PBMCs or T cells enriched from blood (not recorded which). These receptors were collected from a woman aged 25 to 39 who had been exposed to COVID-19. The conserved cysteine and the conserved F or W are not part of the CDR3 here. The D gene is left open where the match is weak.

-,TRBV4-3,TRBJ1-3,ASSQDGVGQATIY
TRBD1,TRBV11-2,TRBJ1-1,ASSIDRENTEAF
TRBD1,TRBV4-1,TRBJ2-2,ASSQTGAAGELF
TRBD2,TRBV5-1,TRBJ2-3,ASAPGGSDTQY
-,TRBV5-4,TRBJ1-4,ASSPGGGAQF
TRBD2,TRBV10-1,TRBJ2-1,ASSDTSGGTTEQF
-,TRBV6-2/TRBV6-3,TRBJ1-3,ASSYSMDLSGNTIY
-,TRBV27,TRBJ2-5,ASSEDLSYQETQY
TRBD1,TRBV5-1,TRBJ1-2,ASSPLQGEEGNYGYT
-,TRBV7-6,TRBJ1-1,ASSLGGSNTEAF